A selection of T cell receptor beta chains follows, all from one sample in a study of cytomegalovirus exposure and HLA in healthy donors. The repertoire was sequenced with immunoSEQ multiplex PCR; TCRdb's copy has only in-frame clones and lacks some. The repertoire consists of more than 150,000 clones, with 82% occurring once and the leading ten covering roughly 0.75%. Sequences were obtained from PBMCs. The receptors stem from a woman between 18 and 29 years old in good health and CMV-seronegative. The CDR3 runs from the conserved cysteine through the conserved F or W. Fields, in order: J gene, D gene, V gene, clone size, CDR3 DNA, CDR3 protein. The D gene is left open where the match is weak. The size field is filled for only some rows; it gives once, few, many or a size class.

>TRBJ2-7|-|TRBV6-5|-
TGTGCCAGCAGCTGGGGGGTAGTAACCGAGCAGTACTTC
CASSWGVVTEQYF
>TRBJ1-6|-|TRBV19|-
TGTGCCAGTAGTATGGTTGCGGGCCTTTCACCCCTCCACTTT
CASSMVAGLSPLHF
>TRBJ2-7|TRBD2|TRBV9|once
TGTGCCAGCAGCGGACTAGCGGGAGGTGAAGAGCAGTACTTC
CASSGLAGGEEQYF
>TRBJ1-4|-|TRBV30|-
TGTGCCTGGAAAGAGGCTTATAATGAAAAACTGTTTTTT
CAWKEAYNEKLFF
>TRBJ2-7|TRBD2|TRBV11-3|-
TGTGCCAGCAGCCAAGGGACTAGCGGGCTCTACGAGCAGTACTTC
CASSQGTSGLYEQYF
>TRBJ1-1|-|TRBV30|few
TGTGCCTGGAGTGCCGAAGGAGCAGCTTTCTTT
CAWSAEGAAFF
>TRBJ2-5|-|TRBV5-8|-
TGTGCCAGCAGCTATAGGGACTTGATAAAGACCCAGTACTTC
CASSYRDLIKTQYF
>TRBJ2-3|TRBD2|TRBV15|-
TGTGCCACCAGCAGAGGGACTAGCGGGGACACAGATACGCAGTATTTT
CATSRGTSGDTDTQYF
>TRBJ2-7|TRBD2|TRBV7-9|-
TGTGCCAGCAGCTCACCGGGACTAGGACCCTACGAGCAGTACTTC
CASSSPGLGPYEQYF
>TRBJ2-7|TRBD1|TRBV18|-
TGTGCCAGCTCACCCGCCGCCGACAGGGCTACCTACGAGCAGTACTTC
CASSPAADRATYEQYF
>TRBJ1-5|TRBD1|TRBV7-9|-
TGTGCCAGCAGCGGGACAGGGGTTAGCAATCAGCCCCAGCATTTT
CASSGTGVSNQPQHF
>TRBJ1-1|-|TRBV7-9|-
TGTGCCAGCAGCCTAACCCCAGGGACTCCTGAAGCTTTCTTT
CASSLTPGTPEAFF
>TRBJ2-7|-|TRBV18|-
TGTGCCAGCTCACCTCAAACAGGGTCCGAGCAGTACTTC
CASSPQTGSEQYF
>TRBJ1-5|TRBD1|TRBV6-5|once
TGTGCCAGCAGGAGACAGGGAGATAGCAATCAGCCCCAGCATTTT
CASRRQGDSNQPQHF
>TRBJ2-5|-|TRBV5-6|few
TGTGCCAGCAGCTTACTAGGGCAAGAGACCCAGTACTTC
CASSLLGQETQYF
>TRBJ2-7|TRBD2|TRBV11-2|-
TGTGCCAGCAGGGCCCGGGGGGGCATAACGTACGAGCAGTACTTC
CASRARGGITYEQYF
>TRBJ2-1|TRBD2|TRBV15|-
TGTGCCACCAGAGGGACTAGCGGGGACCATTACAATGAGCAGTTCTTC
CATRGTSGDHYNEQFF
>TRBJ2-2|TRBD2|TRBV7-2|-
TGTGCCAGCAGACCGGGGACTAGCGGGGCCGGGGAGCTGTTTTTT
CASRPGTSGAGELFF
>TRBJ2-2|-|TRBV5-1|-
TGCGCCAGCAGCCCGGGACTGATGGACACCGGGGAGCTGTTTTTT
CASSPGLMDTGELFF
>TRBJ2-7|TRBD1|TRBV6-5|-
TGTGCCAGCAGTTACGTGTCAGGGGGCGGCGAGCAGTACTTC
CASSYVSGGGEQYF
>TRBJ1-5|TRBD1|TRBV6-5|-
TGTGCCAGCTCAATCCACAGGGGTAGCAATCAGCCCCAGCATTTT
CASSIHRGSNQPQHF
>TRBJ1-6|-|TRBV23-1|-
TGCGCCAGCAGTTCTCCAGGCTATTTCTATAATTCACCCCTCCACTTT
CASSSPGYFYNSPLHF
>TRBJ1-6|TRBD1|TRBV19|once
TGTGCCAGTAGTACCGACAGGGACTCACCCCTCCACTTT
CASSTDRDSPLHF
>TRBJ2-7|TRBD1|TRBV19|few
TGTGCCAGTAGTAAAACCGGGACAGGGGTTTACGAGCAGTACTTC
CASSKTGTGVYEQYF
>TRBJ2-7|-|TRBV5-1|once
TGCGCCAGCTTCGACAGCTCCTACGAGCAGTACTTC
CASFDSSYEQYF
>TRBJ2-3|-|TRBV9|-
TGTGCCAGCAGCGTAGCGTTCACAGATACGCAGTATTTT
CASSVAFTDTQYF
>TRBJ1-2|-|TRBV12-5|-
TGTGCTAGTGGTTTGGTCCCCGACATGGACTATGGCTACACCTTC
CASGLVPDMDYGYTF
>TRBJ1-1|-|TRBV4-1|-
TGCGCCAGCAGCCAAGACCCCCCAGGGGTCATAGACACTGAAGCTTTCTTT
CASSQDPPGVIDTEAFF
>TRBJ1-2|-|TRBV28|once
TGTGCCAGCAGTTCCGACAGAGTATATGGCTACACCTTC
CASSSDRVYGYTF
>TRBJ2-2|-|TRBV28|-
TGTGCCAGCAGTTTCCGGTCAGGGAACACCGGGGAGCTGTTTTTT
CASSFRSGNTGELFF
>TRBJ2-5|TRBD2|TRBV27|-
TGTGCCAGCAGTCCCCTGGGACTAGCCAACCGAGAGACCCAGTACTTC
CASSPLGLANRETQYF
>TRBJ1-3|-|TRBV6-5|few
TGTGCCAGCAGTTATTACTCTGGAAACACCATATATTTT
CASSYYSGNTIYF
>TRBJ2-3|-|TRBV6-5|-
TGTGCCAGCAGTTACACTACCGGTCTTAGCACAGATACGCAGTATTTT
CASSYTTGLSTDTQYF
>TRBJ2-4|-|TRBV5-1|few
TGCGCCAGCAGCTTGGAAGCAGGGTATACCAAAAACATTCAGTACTTC
CASSLEAGYTKNIQYF
>TRBJ2-5|-|TRBV2|-
TGTGCCAGAGCGACAGCTGACCAAGAGACCCAGTACTTC
CARATADQETQYF
>TRBJ2-1|-|TRBV7-8|-
TGTGCCAGCAGCCGTCGACCCGTACAGGGTACCTTTTACAATGAGCAGTTCTTC
CASSRRPVQGTFYNEQFF
>TRBJ2-7|-|TRBV30|-
TGTGCCTGGAGTGCTGGAGGGACCTACGAGCAGTACTTC
CAWSAGGTYEQYF
>TRBJ1-4|-|TRBV19|-
TGTGCCAGCTCCCGACCGGGCCTGGAGGGTGAAAAACTGTTTTTT
CASSRPGLEGEKLFF
>TRBJ2-1|TRBD2|TRBV7-3|-
TGTGCCAGCAGCTTAGCCGGGACTAGCTCCTACAATGAGCAGTTCTTC
CASSLAGTSSYNEQFF
>TRBJ2-2|-|TRBV21-1|-
TGTGCCAGCAGCCCGGGACAGGGTCCAACAAGTTTCACCGGGGAGCTGTTTTTT
CASSPGQGPTSFTGELFF
>TRBJ2-1|-|TRBV27|-
TGTGCCAGCAGTTCTGGCAGGCGAGTCGATGAGCAGTTCTTC
CASSSGRRVDEQFF
>TRBJ2-5|-|TRBV29-1|-
TGCAGCGTTGAGCAGGGCGCGACCCAGTACTTC
CSVEQGATQYF